These 31 T cell receptor beta chains were sequenced from one sample in a study of identical twins. Via MiXCR, TCRdb re-called the 5' RACE reads, giving one row per CDR3 protein. The sample consists of around 650,000 distinct CDR3 sequences, about 7.1% of them appearing once. These data were also reused for a study on yellow fever vaccine responses in identical twins.

Sequencing used PBMCs. These TCRs come from a young woman in good health.

The chain combines TRBV24-1 with TRBJ1-2; D gene unclear. The V gene lost 1 base and the J gene lost 2 bases, with 7 bases spanning the gap. From germline, CDR1 is KGHDR and CDR2 SFDVKD. The CDR3 has 14 amino acids. CDR3 residues: CATSDFDKNYGYTF. DNA of the CDR3: TGTGCCACCAGTGATTTCGACAAGAACTATGGCTACACCTTC.

The CDR3 sequence is CASSRYKDGYTF. Here the CDR3 DNA reads TGCGCCAGCAGCAGATACAAGGATGGCTACACCTTC. V gene TRBV5-1 combines with J gene TRBJ1-2; D uncertain. This CDR3 is built from 12 residues. CDR1 is SGHRS and CDR2 is YFSETQ in the germline V gene. The ends were cut back, 4 bases at V and 6 bases at J, with 10 bases in the middle.

V gene TRBV24-1 combines with J gene TRBJ2-6; D is undetermined. Trimming took 5 bases from V and 4 from J, leaving 11 bases between them. Germline values: CDR1 KGHDR, CDR2 SFDVKD. The length of the CDR3 is 15 residues. CDR3: CATSALGGGANVLTF. The CDR3 region has the DNA TGTGCCACCAGTGCCCTTGGTGGAGGGGCCAACGTCCTGACTTTC.

This clonotype has only a few counts. The chain combines TRBV5-5 with TRBJ2-7, with no clear D. Trimming removed 4 bases at V and 3 bases at J, with 11 bases between. Germline CDR1 is SGHKS and CDR2 is YYEKEE (reference sequence). The length of the CDR3 is 13 residues. The CDR3 sequence: CASSRTLNYEQYF. As DNA, the CDR3 is TGTGCCAGCAGCAGAACACTTAACTACGAGCAGTACTTC.

The J gene is TRBJ2-7, the V gene TRBV6-5; D may be TRBD1 (5 bases). V was trimmed by 3 bases and J by 7 bases, leaving 7 bases between them. The germline gives CDR1 MNHEY, CDR2 SVGAGI. This CDR3 comprises 11 residues. The CDR3, as DNA: TGTGCCAGCAGTTATAGGGGAGAGCAGTACGTC. Amino acid sequence: CASSYRGEQYV.

In its sample, this clonotype was seen a few times. The genes are TRBV28 and TRBJ2-1; D not certain. Germline V CDR1 and CDR2: MDHEN, SYDVKM. This CDR3 comprises 15 residues. Trimming shortened V by 3 bases and J by 4 bases, and 13 bases separated the two germline ends. CDR3 coding DNA: TGTGCCAGCAGTTTGAACTATTTCCTATACAATGAGCAGTTCTTC. It codes for CASSLNYFLYNEQFF.

In its sample, this clonotype was seen a few times. The rearrangement joins TRBV7-6 to TRBJ2-5; D is perhaps TRBD2 (6 bases). The V end was cut by 1 base, the J end by 4 bases, with 13 bases between. Germline assignment: CDR1 SGHVS and CDR2 FNYEAQ. This CDR3 spans 15 amino acids. CDR3 nucleotides: TGTGCCAGCAGCTTAGAAACCGGGAGAAGAGAGACCCAGTACTTC. This encodes CASSLETGRRETQYF.

V and J are TRBV6-1 and TRBJ2-1; the match to TRBD2 covers 13 bases. Losses at the gene ends were 7 bases for V and 4 bases for J; bases not matched to a gene: 13. CDR3 length: 18 residues. In germline, CDR1 is MNHNS, CDR2 SASEGT. The DNA of the CDR3 is TGTGCCAGCACCGAGGGACTAGCGGGAACTAAACCATACAATGAGCAGTTCTTC. It translates to CASTEGLAGTKPYNEQFF.

This clonotype was picked up many times. The chain recombines TRBV11-2 with TRBJ2-1; D is ambiguous. V was pared by 3 bases and J by 2 bases, with 5 bases between. This CDR3 is built from 13 residues. From germline, CDR1 is SGHAT and CDR2 FQNNGV. CDR3 DNA: TGTGCCAGCAGCTTGTTTCCCTACAATGAGCAGTTCTTC. This sequence encodes CASSLFPYNEQFF.

The genes are TRBV6-1 and TRBJ2-6; D is undetermined. The CDR3 runs 14 residues. Germline CDR1 reads MNHNS; CDR2 reads SASEGT. With 7 bases removed from V and 0 bases from J, the gap between germline ends came to 7 bases. In DNA, the CDR3 is TGTGCCAGCAAAGTCCTCTCTGGGGCCAACGTCCTGACTTTC. This encodes CASKVLSGANVLTF.

At least ten counts were recorded for this clonotype. The chain links TRBV15 to TRBJ1-1; no firm D call. This CDR3 region has 15 residues. The germline gives CDR1 LNHNV, CDR2 YYDKDF (reference sequence). Deletions cut 0 bases from V and 1 base from J, with 9 bases between. In nucleotides, the CDR3 is TGTGCCACCAGCAGAGATTTCGTGGGGAACACTGAAGCTTTCTTT. Translation: CATSRDFVGNTEAFF.

This clonotype was observed at least ten times. This rearrangement joins TRBV5-1 to TRBJ2-2; D ambiguous. The CDR3 length is 13 residues. CDR1 SGHRS and CDR2 YFSETQ come from the germline V gene. Trimming took off 4 bases at V and 5 bases at J, with 9 bases between the two ends. The DNA for the CDR3 is TGCGCCAGCAGCCAGGACGGTACCGGGGAGCTGTTTTTT. Amino acids: CASSQDGTGELFF.

This clonotype showed up many times. This chain joins TRBV6-5 and TRBJ2-1, with a tentative D call TRBD1 (5 bases). This CDR3 region has 12 residues. CDR1 MNHEY and CDR2 SVGAGI come from the germline V gene. The V and J ends lost 5 bases and 11 bases respectively, with 13 bases between them. The CDR3 loop is CASSRPDRKQFF. CDR3 in DNA: TGTGCCAGCAGTCGACCAGACAGAAAGCAGTTCTTC.

This clonotype came up a few times. This chain uses TRBV29-1 with TRBJ2-7, with 9 bases lining up with TRBD2. J gave up 0 bases and V 2 bases, and 5 bases lay outside the gene matches. The CDR3 has 15 amino acids. CDR1 SQVTM and CDR2 ANQGSEA come from the germline V gene. The CDR3 sequence: CSVEKLAGGSYEQYF. The CDR3 bases are TGCAGCGTTGAAAAACTAGCGGGCGGCTCCTACGAGCAGTACTTC.

This clonotype was recorded a few times. The V and J genes are TRBV12-3 or TRBV12-4 and TRBJ2-2, with TRBD2 matching 10 bases. The CDR3 loop spans 18 amino acids. The ends lost 3 bases at V and 3 bases at J; junction bases unmatched: 10. CDR3 nucleotide sequence: TGTGCCAGCAGTTTGAGTCTAGCGGGAGATCCGTACACCGGGGAGCTGTTTTTT. This gives the protein CASSLSLAGDPYTGELFF.

J is TRBJ2-3 and V is TRBV7-8, with D uncertain. V was pared by 4 bases and J by 6 bases, with 11 bases between. The CDR3 is made up of 13 amino acids. Germline lookup yields CDR1 SGHVS and CDR2 FQNEAQ. CDR3 sequence: CASSYGPRDTQYF. CDR3 DNA sequence: TGTGCCAGCAGCTACGGCCCCAGGGATACGCAGTATTTT.

This chain connects TRBV6-1 to TRBJ2-7, with no clear D. The CDR3 is 15 amino acids. The germline V and J ends were trimmed by 8 bases and 2 bases, with 19 bases remaining between them. Germline V gene data show CDR1 as MNHNS and CDR2 as SASEGT. CDR3 nucleotide sequence: TGTGCCAGCCTCACCCGGGTCGGCAGTACCTACGAGCAGTACGTC. It is translated as CASLTRVGSTYEQYV.

This sequence joins TRBV9 and TRBJ2-2; TRBD1 is a possible D gene (7 bases). Germline V gene data show CDR1 as SGDLS and CDR2 as YYNGEE. This CDR3 has 17 amino acids. The V end lost 0 bases, the J end lost 9 bases, and 21 bases lay between the germline ends. CDR3 nucleotide sequence: TGTGCCAGCAGCGTAGGGAGGGGGCTAGGTGGTACCAGGGAGCTGTTTTTT. It encodes CASSVGRGLGGTRELFF.

This clonotype came up many times. The chain carries TRBV5-1 and TRBJ2-1, with 7 bases fitting TRBD1. This CDR3 comprises 16 residues. J lost 0 bases, V lost 1 base, and 4 bases had no gene match. Germline values: CDR1 SGHRS, CDR2 YFSETQ. The CDR3 DNA reads as TGCGCCAGCAGCTTGCGGGCAGGGGGCTCCTACAATGAGCAGTTCTTC. Protein product: CASSLRAGGSYNEQFF.

The chain couples TRBV2 to TRBJ2-7; D is perhaps TRBD1 or TRBD2 (5 bases each). CDR1 and CDR2 (germline): SNHLY, FYNNEI. The germline V and J ends were trimmed by 3 bases and 7 bases, with 16 bases remaining between them. The CDR3 sequence is 14 residues long. The CDR3 DNA sequence: TGTGCCAGCAGTGAGGTTTTGCAGGGCGGGGAGCAGTACGTC. It translates to CASSEVLQGGEQYV.

V gene TRBV24-1 combines with J gene TRBJ2-3; the match to TRBD1 covers 10 bases. This CDR3 has 14 amino acids. V was clipped by 9 bases and J by 3 bases; unmatched bases: 5. The germline CDR1 and CDR2 sequences are KGHDR and SFDVKD. The DNA of the CDR3 is TGTGCCACCGATTCGGGACAGGGGACAGATACGCAGTATTTT. Translation gives CATDSGQGTDTQYF.

At least ten counts were recorded for this clonotype. This rearrangement joins TRBV21-1 to TRBJ1-5; TRBD1 is the table's D call and was not checked against the DNA. TRBV21-1 has pseudogene status. There are 14 residues in the CDR3. CDR3: CASNSGTGDQPQHF. CDR3 sequence (DNA): TGTGCCAGCAACTCCGGGACAGGGGATCAGCCCCAGCATTTT.

The chain recombines TRBV28 with TRBJ2-3; 9 bases align to TRBD1. With 7 bases clipped from V and 0 bases from J, the junction kept 5 bases outside the gene matches. Germline V gene data show CDR1 as MDHEN and CDR2 as SYDVKM. CDR3 length: 15 amino acids. The CDR3 nucleotides are TGTGCCAGCACCGGACAGGGGACCAGCACAGATACGCAGTATTTT. Translation: CASTGQGTSTDTQYF.

In its sample, this clonotype was seen many times. The chain joins TRBV10-3 to TRBJ2-2; D may correspond to TRBD1 or TRBD2 (5 bases each). CDR3 length: 14 residues. Trimming took off 3 bases at V and 7 bases at J, with 12 bases between the two ends. Germline V gene data show CDR1 as ENHRY and CDR2 as SYGVKD. The CDR3 DNA is TGTGCCATCAGTGACGGGGCGGCTGGCGGGGAGCTGTTTTTT. Its protein is CAISDGAAGGELFF.

This clonotype was counted at least ten times. The V call is TRBV4-1, the J call TRBJ2-1; D is perhaps TRBD1 (8 bases). In germline, CDR1 is MGHRA, CDR2 YSYEKL. V was trimmed by 4 bases and J by 5 bases, leaving 15 bases between them. The CDR3 has 15 amino acids. In nucleotides, the CDR3 is TGCGCCAGCAGCCCCCGGACAGGGAGGGACAATGAGCAGTTCTTC. This gives the protein CASSPRTGRDNEQFF.

The chain employs TRBV5-1 and TRBJ1-2; no definite D call. Between the trimmed V and J ends, which lost 5 bases and 6 bases, there was a span of 17 bases. Germline CDR1 reads SGHRS; CDR2 reads YFSETQ. The CDR3 has 14 residues. This chain's CDR3 is CASSTPGHENGYTF. The CDR3, as DNA: TGCGCCAGCAGTACCCCTGGGCACGAAAATGGCTACACCTTC.

In its sample, this clonotype was seen a few times. This chain links TRBV6-1 with TRBJ2-7; 7 bases are a match to TRBD2. The CDR3 is 14 residues long. Germline CDR1 reads MNHNS; CDR2 reads SASEGT. The V gene end was trimmed by 3 bases and the J gene end by 1 base; junction bases not matched to a gene: 3. CDR3 sequence: CASSDSGGSYEQYV. The CDR3 region has the DNA TGTGCCAGCAGTGATTCGGGGGGATCCTACGAGCAGTACGTC.

This clonotype has only a few counts. The chain carries TRBV29-1 and TRBJ2-1; 11 bases agree with TRBD2. CDR1 is SQVTM and CDR2 is ANQGSEA in the germline V gene. V lost 2 bases and J lost 7; bases outside the gene matches: 7. The CDR3 runs 15 residues. CDR3 protein: CSVENSGGALNEQFF. CDR3 bases: TGCAGCGTTGAAAATAGCGGGGGGGCCCTGAATGAGCAGTTCTTC.

The table lists this clonotype with a few counts. The genes are TRBV20-1 and TRBJ1-1; no clear D gene. Germline V gives CDR1 DFQATT, CDR2 SNEGSKA (reference sequence). The CDR3 spans 14 residues. The V end lost 6 bases, the J end lost 1 base, and 15 bases lay between the germline ends. For the CDR3, the DNA is TGCAGTGCATCCAAGCGTCCAGAGAACACTGAAGCTTTCTTT. Its protein is CSASKRPENTEAFF.

The chain is built from TRBV2 and TRBJ1-1; 8 bases are shared with TRBD1. Trimming removed 7 bases from V and 1 base from J; junction bases left unmatched: 8. The CDR3 runs 15 residues. Germline CDR1 and CDR2: SNHLY and FYNNEI. This CDR3 is CASTSTGAQNTEAFF. The CDR3 DNA reads as TGTGCCAGCACCTCGACAGGGGCGCAGAACACTGAAGCTTTCTTT. The full variable domain, rest sourced from reference TRBV2 and TRBJ1-1, is EPEVTQTPSHQVTQMGQEVILRCVPISNHLYFYWYRQILGQKVEFLVSFYNNEISEKSEIFDDQFSVERPDGSNFTLKIRSTKLEDSAMYFCASTSTGAQNTEAFFGQGTRLTVV.

This clonotype was recorded a few times. The V gene is TRBV20-1, the J gene TRBJ2-1; 7 positions agree with TRBD2. J lost 5 bases, V lost 0 bases, and 10 bases had no gene match. This CDR3 is built from 16 residues. CDR1 and CDR2 from the germline V gene are DFQATT and SNEGSKA (reference sequence). The CDR3 region has the DNA TGCAGTGCTAGAGATCTGCGGGGGTCGGTCGACAATGAGCAGTTCTTC. It codes for CSARDLRGSVDNEQFF.